This T cell receptor beta chain was identified during a study of Graves' ophthalmopathy and Graves' hyperthyroidism (dated by TCRdb to 2016 to 2018). In the study overall: Peripheral blood samples were taken at the time of initial diagnosis, before any treatment was given. To tell Graves' ophthalmopathy apart from Graves' hyperthyroidism, and to predict which patients would progress to ophthalmopathy, the study relied on TCR beta repertoire signatures. In total, some 130 blood samples were TCR-sequenced: under 45 ophthalmopathy, under 80 hyperthyroidism and about 17 hyperthyroidism-to-ophthalmopathy patients. A discovery set of about 99 patients (around 40 ophthalmopathy, just over 55 stable hyperthyroidism) was enrolled to explore V-J signatures distinguishing ophthalmopathy from hyperthyroidism. For independent validation, a separate cohort was made up of some 18 hyperthyroidism patients plus 17 patients who later progressed from hyperthyroidism to ophthalmopathy. In about 6 hyperthyroidism patients, the T-cell repertoire of thyroid tissue was compared with the T-cell repertoire of blood. Following sample collection, hyperthyroidism patients were given methimazole at a starting dose of 30 mg daily, and ophthalmopathy patients were given high-dose intravenous methylprednisolone. The 100 discovery patients were randomly split 7:3 into training and test sets. What the research found in general, with its limitations: In validation, the model predicted ophthalmopathy progression with 55% to 71% sensitivity and roughly 72% specificity; more than ten predicted patients were CT-confirmed with GO in a median of around 6 months. Sample size was not statistically predetermined, and group allocation was not concealed from the investigators. Most expanded thyroid clonotypes with a frequency above 0.001 also appeared in blood, which suggests that blood repertoires may reflect the immune response in the thyroid. In cross-validation, the 13-signature model distinguished ophthalmopathy from stable hyperthyroidism with approximately 90% sensitivity and about 81% specificity, while in the test set the corresponding values were about 80% and 75%.

For repertoire sequencing, the TCR beta CDR3 regions were amplified from RNA transcripts. A first-round RT-PCR used HTBI primers with the Qiagen OneStep RT-PCR kit, followed by a second-round multiplex PCR, size selection and purification. Libraries were sequenced paired-end with 100 bp reads on an Illumina HiSeq2000. The paper's data handling went like this. SOAPnuke was used to process the reads, removing any read that contained adapters or uncalled bases, had a mean Phred below 15, or lacked an exact match to the constant primer or identifier. COPE v1.2.5 was used to merge high-quality paired reads. Unique nucleotide sequences were defined as clonotypes and aligned to IMGT TRB V, D and J references using MiTCR v1.1. The analysis was limited to V-J combinations with a frequency above 0.0001, which together covered roughly 99% of the repertoires. For each V-J combination, a TCR clonal expansion and chaos score was defined as the ratio of F50 clonal expansion to chaos observed in the TCRdist matrix. Welch's t-statistics and random forest were used to reduce features to approximately 13 V-J combinations, which were fed into a naive Bayes classifier. The similarity between thyroid and blood repertoires was quantified using the Morisita-Horn index. TCRdb reran the public reads through fastp at Q25 and MiXCR, keeping productive beta chains. CDR3 protein duplicates are merged, each entry listing the most common genes and DNA. These V and J calls rely on TCRdb rather than the paper's analysis. The table for this sample lists under 250,000 distinct CDR3 sequences; roughly 21% of them were counted only once. About 46% of the sample comes from the top ten.

The CDR3 numbers 15 residues from cysteine through phenylalanine. Just CDR3 DNA is preserved here, 45 bases in frame from base 1. The germline ends are 13 bases apart after V is trimmed by 8 bases and J by 0 bases. Based on the germline V gene, the CDR1 and CDR2 sequences are KGHSH and LQKENI. This clonotype was observed a handful of times. Its recognized antigen is unknown. No base quality values were provided; no much bigger clone lies one nucleotide off. The ophthalmopathy patients had moderately to severely active disease, with a Clinical Activity Score of 3 or higher, a NOSPECS grade of 4 or higher, and a disease duration of less than 3 months. Patients with other autoimmune diseases, uncontrolled infections, pregnancy or lactation were excluded. Clinical symptoms, serum thyroxine, TRAb, thyroid ultrasound and orbital computed tomography were used for diagnosis. Ficoll-Paque density gradient centrifugation was used to isolate PBMCs from approximately 11 ml of fresh peripheral blood. Trizol reagent was used to extract the total RNA, and its quality was then checked on an Agilent 2100 Bioanalyzer.

The TCR sequence derives from a woman aged 45 to 65 with Graves' ophthalmopathy. Donor details come from another sample of the same person, matched by shared clones. The chain couples TRBV18 to TRBJ2-2; the D region possibly corresponds to TRBD1 (7 bases align). Sequencing was done on a sample of peripheral blood. The CDR3 region reads CASNDREANTGELFF. At the DNA level, the sequence is TGTGCCAGCAACGACAGGGAGGCGAACACCGGGGAGCTGTTTTTT.